Listed below are T cell receptor beta chains from one sample, sequenced in a study of CD8 T cells in ankylosing spondylitis. TCRdb reprocessed the 5' RACE reads with MiXCR, giving one entry per CDR3 protein. The repertoire has 350,000 to 450,000 distinct CDR3 sequences, 26% of them found once; the top ten carry 0.89%. The sample was blood, either unsorted or a sorted T cell fraction (not recorded which). Source of these receptors: a male donor with ankylosing spondylitis. The CDR3 runs from the conserved cysteine through the conserved F or W. A D gene is named only where the DNA matches it firmly. Rows give clone size only sometimes, using once, few, many, or a class for an expanded clone.

D,J,V,size,CDR3,DNA
.,TRBJ2-4,TRBV5-1,.,CASSLSILAKNIQYF,TGCGCCAGCAGCCTCAGCATTCTAGCCAAAAACATTCAGTACTTC
.,TRBJ1-1,TRBV7-9,few,CASGSPVEAFF,TGTGCCAGCGGCTCCCCCGTCGAAGCTTTCTTT
.,TRBJ1-3,TRBV5-1,.,CASSKTADGNTIYF,TGCGCCAGCAGCAAGACAGCGGATGGAAACACCATATATTTT
.,TRBJ1-1,TRBV29-1,many,CSVVQSQGTEAFF,TGCAGCGTTGTACAGAGTCAAGGCACTGAAGCTTTCTTT
.,TRBJ2-7,TRBV2,.,CASSEAGDYVKYEQYF,TGTGCCAGCAGTGAAGCGGGCGACTACGTGAAGTACGAGCAGTACTTC
TRBD1,TRBJ1-6,TRBV5-5,.,CASSTLTGNNSPLHF,TGTGCCAGCAGCACCCTGACAGGGAATAATTCACCCCTCCACTTT
.,TRBJ1-5,TRBV20-1,.,CSVGQPQHF,TGCAGTGTGGGTCAGCCCCAGCATTTT
.,TRBJ2-6,TRBV19,.,CASSISTGRSGANVLTF,TGTGCCAGTAGTATCAGTACAGGCCGCTCTGGGGCCAACGTCCTGACTTTC
.,TRBJ1-5,TRBV30,.,CAWSVEWGNQPQHF,TGTGCCTGGAGTGTAGAGTGGGGCAATCAGCCCCAGCATTTT
.,TRBJ2-1,TRBV24-1,.,CATSAGWATTTYNEQFF,TGTGCCACCAGCGCCGGGTGGGCTACGACTACCTACAATGAGCAGTTCTTC
.,TRBJ1-5,TRBV7-2,few,CASSEGHRQPQHF,TGTGCCAGCAGCGAGGGGCATCGTCAGCCCCAGCATTTT
TRBD1,TRBJ2-2,TRBV24-1,.,CATMPSGTGNTGELFF,TGTGCCACCATGCCATCCGGGACAGGCAACACCGGGGAGCTGTTTTTT
.,TRBJ1-3,TRBV6-2/TRBV6-3,many,CASSYSRDRPGNTIYF,TGTGCCAGCAGTTACTCCCGGGACCGACCTGGAAACACCATATATTTT
TRBD2,TRBJ2-3,TRBV4-1,few,CASSKSVAGGPADTQYF,TGCGCCAGCAGCAAATCGGTAGCGGGAGGGCCTGCAGATACGCAGTATTTT
TRBD2,TRBJ2-7,TRBV10-3,few,CAISGTSGASYEQYF,TGTGCCATCAGTGGGACTAGCGGGGCCTCCTACGAGCAGTACTTC
.,TRBJ1-1,TRBV9,.,CASSVQGWTEAFF,TGTGCCAGCAGCGTTCAGGGATGGACTGAAGCTTTCTTT
.,TRBJ1-2,TRBV7-2,.,CASSLAWDYGYTF,TGTGCCAGCAGCTTAGCGTGGGACTATGGCTACACCTTC
.,TRBJ1-6,TRBV5-1,many,CASSFENSPLHF,TGCGCCAGCAGCTTTGAGAATTCACCCCTCCACTTT
.,TRBJ1-5,TRBV14,.,CASSQEWRSNQPQHF,TGTGCCAGCAGCCAAGAATGGCGAAGCAATCAGCCCCAGCATTTT
TRBD2,TRBJ2-2,TRBV7-9,.,CASRTRLAGTGELFF,TGTGCCAGCAGAACCCGACTAGCTGGCACCGGGGAGCTGTTTTTT
.,TRBJ2-3,TRBV10-2,.,CAKTGLGTDTQYF,TGCGCCAAAACAGGGTTGGGCACAGATACGCAGTATTTT
.,TRBJ2-3,TRBV24-1,.,CATGRGPGDTQYF,TGTGCCACCGGTCGGGGGCCGGGGGATACGCAGTATTTT
.,TRBJ2-1,TRBV4-1,.,CASSQAVSGEQFF,TGCGCCAGCAGCCAGGCAGTAAGTGGTGAGCAGTTCTTC
TRBD2,TRBJ2-1,TRBV20-1,.,CSARGRRGRWNNEQFF,TGCAGTGCTAGAGGCCGCCGCGGGAGATGGAACAATGAGCAGTTCTTC
TRBD2,TRBJ2-2,TRBV5-1,few,CASSRGPSIPGLAGVGELFF,TGCGCCAGCAGCAGGGGGCCAAGTATCCCGGGACTAGCGGGAGTCGGGGAGCTGTTTTTT
.,TRBJ1-1,TRBV6-6,.,CASSLGLRALWAFF,TGTGCCAGCAGTTTGGGACTAAGGGCATTGTGGGCTTTCTTT
.,TRBJ1-2,TRBV9,few,CASSAGGGTTYGYTF,TGTGCCAGCAGCGCTGGGGGGGGAACCACCTATGGCTACACCTTC
.,TRBJ1-1,TRBV6-2/TRBV6-3,few,CASSLPGRMNTEAFF,TGTGCCAGCAGCTTACCGGGACGGATGAACACTGAAGCTTTCTTT
.,TRBJ2-3,TRBV15,.,CATSRTRTNTDTQYF,TGTGCCACCAGCAGGACTAGAACCAACACAGATACGCAGTATTTT
.,TRBJ1-2,TRBV10-3,.,CAISGTAGDGYTF,TGTGCCATCAGTGGGACAGCCGGGGACGGCTACACCTTC
.,TRBJ2-1,TRBV4-2,many,CASSQDLGANNEQFF,TGTGCCAGCAGCCAAGATTTGGGGGCCAACAATGAGCAGTTCTTC
TRBD2,TRBJ2-3,TRBV5-1,.,CASSLGTRVTDTQYF,TGCGCCAGCAGCTTGGGGACTAGAGTTACAGATACGCAGTATTTT
.,TRBJ2-7,TRBV18,.,CASSPLAEPRNEQYF,TGTGCCAGCTCACCACTAGCGGAACCTCGGAACGAGCAGTACTTC
.,TRBJ2-3,TRBV2,.,CASSEGPETTDTQYF,TGTGCCAGCAGTGAGGGACCAGAAACCACAGATACGCAGTATTTT
.,TRBJ1-3,TRBV19,.,CASSMGGPQMTGNTIYF,TGTGCCAGTAGTATGGGGGGACCACAGATGACTGGAAACACCATATATTTT
TRBD2,TRBJ2-3,TRBV7-2,.,CASSSRLAGSTDTQYF,TGTGCCAGCAGCTCGAGACTAGCGGGAAGCACAGATACGCAGTATTTT
.,TRBJ2-1,TRBV4-2,.,CASSHLNRGAPGGNEQFF,TGTGCCAGCAGCCACCTCAACCGTGGGGCCCCTGGGGGGAATGAGCAGTTCTTC
.,TRBJ2-5,TRBV4-1,few,CASSQGGTDQETQYF,TGCGCCAGCAGCCAAGGCGGGACGGACCAAGAGACCCAGTACTTC
.,TRBJ1-1,TRBV5-1,few,CASTYKGETEAFF,TGCGCCAGCACCTATAAGGGGGAGACTGAAGCTTTCTTT
TRBD1,TRBJ2-3,TRBV5-1,.,CASSLEGASLHTDTQYF,TGCGCCAGCAGCTTGGAGGGGGCTTCCCTTCACACAGATACGCAGTATTTT
TRBD2,TRBJ2-7,TRBV5-1,.,CASSRGPSGSKDYEQYF,TGCGCCAGCAGCCGCGGTCCTAGCGGGAGTAAAGACTACGAGCAGTACTTC
.,TRBJ1-1,TRBV6-1,.,CASSEVEGRDVFF,TGTGCCAGCAGTGAAGTGGAGGGCAGGGACGTTTTCTTT
.,TRBJ1-5,TRBV20-1,.,CSAMRGAGSNQPQHF,TGCAGTGCTATGAGGGGCGCGGGGAGCAATCAGCCCCAGCATTTT
TRBD1,TRBJ1-6,TRBV6-6,.,CASRDRDNSPLHF,TGTGCCAGCCGGGACAGGGACAATTCACCCCTCCACTTT
.,TRBJ2-1,TRBV20-1,.,CSASVGIGNEQFF,TGCAGTGCTAGTGTTGGGATTGGGAATGAGCAGTTCTTC
.,TRBJ2-2,TRBV7-8,.,CASKFRGTNTGELFF,TGTGCCAGCAAATTCAGGGGTACGAACACCGGGGAGCTGTTTTTT
.,TRBJ1-2,TRBV9,.,CASTPTGDGTRGGYTF,TGTGCCAGCACGCCGACGGGGGACGGAACCAGGGGCGGCTACACCTTC
.,TRBJ1-2,TRBV12-3/TRBV12-4,few,CASSPGGAANYGYTF,TGTGCCAGCAGTCCTGGGGGGGCAGCTAACTATGGCTACACCTTC
.,TRBJ2-2,TRBV14,once,CASSRLRASVELFF,TGTGCCAGCAGCCGTCTCCGGGCCTCGGTGGAGCTGTTTTTT
.,TRBJ2-7,TRBV27,.,CASSFDMTYEQYF,TGTGCCAGCAGTTTTGACATGACCTACGAGCAGTACTTC
.,TRBJ2-7,TRBV29-1,few,CSVGRSYEQYF,TGCAGCGTTGGACGGTCCTACGAGCAGTACTTC
TRBD1,TRBJ2-2,TRBV11-3,.,CASSLGAFDEHARDRTTGELFF,TGTGCCAGCAGCTTAGGGGCCTTTGACGAACACGCCCGGGACAGGACCACCGGGGAGCTGTTTTTT
.,TRBJ2-7,TRBV5-1,few,CASSPSLGPFYEQYF,TGCGCCAGCAGCCCGTCTTTAGGGCCATTCTACGAGCAGTACTTC